This T cell receptor (beta chain) was sequenced in a study of cytomegalovirus exposure and HLA in healthy donors. Looked up from germline, CDR1 is PRHDT and CDR2 is FYEKMQ (reference sequence). CDR3 length equals 15 residues. The junction had 6 bases not matched to a gene; V was cut back by 4 bases and J by 2 bases. Researchers ran the PCR with 60 Vbeta and 13 Jbeta primers. The protocol was immunoSEQ multiplex PCR, while the TCRdb copy is restricted to in-frame clones and leaves out a portion. This sample has some 170,000 clones, with about four fifths found just once. Material for sequencing was PBMCs. The receptor was derived from a woman under 30 in good health and CMV-seropositive. This chain connects TRBV13 to TRBJ2-7; the match to TRBD2 covers 9 bases. CDR3 in amino acids: CASSSAGGPPYEQYF. The CDR3 DNA is TGTGCCAGCAGCTCAGCGGGGGGTCCCCCCTACGAGCAGTACTTC.